The present entry profiles one T cell receptor (beta chain) with its context. The antigen remains undetermined. The CDR3 is 17 residues long. The junction had 12 bases not matched to a gene; V was cut back by 8 bases and J by 1 base. CDR1 MNHEY and CDR2 SMNVEV come from the germline V gene (reference sequence). These data come from a study of blood T cells in healthy people across ages. Alongside a J-beta primer mix, a sample-barcoded 5' primer served in a second PCR lasting about 7 to 11 cycles. A single record per CDR3 protein comes from TCRdb applying MiXCR to the 5' RACE reads. The sample lists 800,000 or so distinct CDR3 sequences, 55% to 65% occurring once. The study's findings and limits: The authors considered diversity estimates from one million T cells to be underestimates.

Every sample yielded at least 6 million isolated PBMCs. The genes are TRBV27 and TRBJ2-3, with 10 positions matching TRBD2. This TCR was recovered from a man younger than 45 in good health. Material for sequencing was blood. The CDR3: CASAFWSLAGGTDTQYF. The DNA for the CDR3 is TGTGCCAGCGCTTTCTGGTCCCTAGCGGGGGGCACAGATACGCAGTATTTT.